This T cell receptor beta chain stems from a study of T cells in Graves' hyperthyroidism and ophthalmopathy. Study-level points and caveats: Blood also held most thyroid clonotypes expanded beyond 0.001. Ophthalmopathy was model-predicted a median roughly six months pre-onset.

The CDR3 is 14 residues long. The ends lost 6 bases at V and 4 bases at J; junction bases unmatched: 6. This clonotype was seen ten or more times. Its antigen is still unknown. Disease duration was under 3 months in the ophthalmopathy patients, who also had a Clinical Activity Score of at least 3 and a NOSPECS grade of at least 4. Exclusion of a patient resulted from uncontrolled infection, other autoimmune disease, pregnancy or lactation. Authors of the study amplified TCR beta CDR3 regions from RNA transcripts. The TCR CDR3 first-round RT-PCR relied on the HTBI primer set. Each CDR3 protein is one row after TCRdb ran MiXCR on the multiplex PCR reads. Here the sample spans about 600,000 distinct CDR3 sequences, approximately 15% being singletons.

The V gene is TRBV12-3 or TRBV12-4, the J gene TRBJ1-1; 9 nucleotides match TRBD1. The sequence was collected from a woman in her late teens or twenties with Graves' ophthalmopathy. The source material was blood. CDR3 loop: CASRRTGEGTEAFF. CDR3 DNA sequence: TGTGCCAGCAGACGGACAGGGGAGGGCACTGAAGCTTTCTTT.